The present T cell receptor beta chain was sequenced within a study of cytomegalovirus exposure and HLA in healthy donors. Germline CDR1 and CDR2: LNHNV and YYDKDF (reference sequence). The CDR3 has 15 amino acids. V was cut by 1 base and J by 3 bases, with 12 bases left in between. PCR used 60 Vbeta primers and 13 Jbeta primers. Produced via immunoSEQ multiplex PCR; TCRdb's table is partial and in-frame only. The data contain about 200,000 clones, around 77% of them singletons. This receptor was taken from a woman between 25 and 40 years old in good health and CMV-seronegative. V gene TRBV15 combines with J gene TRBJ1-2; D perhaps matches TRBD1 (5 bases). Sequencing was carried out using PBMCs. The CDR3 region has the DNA TGTGCCACCAGCAGAGCCCATGGGGGGGACTATGGCTACACCTTC. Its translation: CATSRAHGGDYGYTF.